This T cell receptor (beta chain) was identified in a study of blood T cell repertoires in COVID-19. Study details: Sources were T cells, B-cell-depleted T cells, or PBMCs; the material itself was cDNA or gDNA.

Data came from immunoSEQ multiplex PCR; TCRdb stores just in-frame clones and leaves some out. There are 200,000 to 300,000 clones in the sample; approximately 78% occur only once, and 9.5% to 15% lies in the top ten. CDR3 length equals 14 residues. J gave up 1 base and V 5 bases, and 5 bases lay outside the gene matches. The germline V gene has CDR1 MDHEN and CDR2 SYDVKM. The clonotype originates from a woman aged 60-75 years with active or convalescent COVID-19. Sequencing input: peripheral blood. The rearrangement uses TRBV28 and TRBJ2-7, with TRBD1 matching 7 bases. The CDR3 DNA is TGTGCCAGCAGTCCAGGGGGACAATCCTACGAGCAGTACTTC. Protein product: CASSPGGQSYEQYF.